What follows is one TCR beta chain and its context. Its antigen is as yet unknown. The data belong to a study of OX40 agonist ivuxolimab in advanced cancers. Only in-frame clones appear in the TCRdb table, and some are missing; sequencing was by immunoSEQ multiplex PCR. The sample yields approximately 69,000 clones, roughly 80% seen once. Study observations and caveats: Low normalized T-cell clonal expansion was also seen in some nonresponders.

Sample: CD4+ or CD8+ T cells sorted from blood, taken in a trial of the OX40 agonist ivuxolimab. The sequence was collected from an adult with an advanced solid tumor such as melanoma, head and neck, liver or kidney cancer.

CDR3: CSVKRAGPGEQFF. The CDR3, as DNA: TGCAGCGTCAAAAGGGCGGGGCCAGGGGAGCAGTTCTTC. The chain has TRBV29-1 and TRBJ2-1; TRBD2 might be the D (6 bases). The CDR3 consists of 13 residues. The ends were cut back, 6 bases at V and 10 bases at J, with 19 bases in the middle. The V gene's germline CDR1 is SQVTM and CDR2 ANQGSEA.